These 26 T cell receptor beta chains were sequenced from one sample in a study of T cell responses to AZD1222 COVID-19 vaccine. Using immunoSEQ multiplex PCR, the repertoire was profiled, and TCRdb retains in-frame clones only, with some absent. The repertoire holds around 120,000 clones, with around 86% as singletons. The material sequenced was peripheral blood, taken on day 0 of AZD1222 vaccination. The source of these receptors is an adult in good health.

The genes are TRBV4-3 and TRBJ2-7; D is undetermined. Germline V gene lookup returns CDR1 LGHNA and CDR2 YSLEER. The CDR3 is 14 amino acids. V was pared by 1 base and J by 2 bases, with 9 bases between. The chain's CDR3 is CASSQVRFTYEQYF. The DNA for the CDR3 is TGCGCCAGCAGCCAAGTCAGGTTTACCTACGAGCAGTACTTC.

The chain couples TRBV13 to TRBJ1-4; 9 nucleotides agree with TRBD1. Trimming at V came to 5 bases and at J to 5 bases, leaving 9 bases not matched to a gene. CDR1 PRHDT and CDR2 FYEKMQ come from the germline V gene (reference sequence). This CDR3 has 16 residues. CDR3 nucleotide sequence: TGTGCCAGCAGCCATAGACAGGGGGGCCAAAATGAAAAACTGTTTTTT. Protein product: CASSHRQGGQNEKLFF.

This chain links TRBV5-1 with TRBJ1-1, with D hard to call. Trimming pared 3 bases from V and 6 bases from J, leaving 9 bases between. The germline V gene encodes CDR1 SGHRS and CDR2 YFSETQ. The CDR3 is made up of 12 amino acids. The CDR3 sequence: CASSSQGPEAFF. CDR3 nucleotides: TGCGCCAGCAGCTCACAAGGCCCTGAAGCTTTCTTT.

The chain joins TRBV6-5 to TRBJ2-5; no firm D call. Germline lookup yields CDR1 MNHEY and CDR2 SVGAGI. The CDR3 is made up of 14 amino acids. The ends were cut back, 4 bases at V and 2 bases at J, with 11 bases in the middle. For the CDR3, the DNA is TGTGCCAGCAGTTTAGGATGGTGGCAAGAGACCCAGTACTTC. Its protein is CASSLGWWQETQYF.

This clone was seen just once. The chain combines TRBV10-3 with TRBJ2-5; no clear D gene. This CDR3 region has 13 residues. V lost 3 bases, J lost 5 bases, and 10 bases lay in between. Germline V lookup: CDR1 ENHRY, CDR2 SYGVKD. The DNA of the CDR3 is TGTGCCATCAGTGAAAGGTATTGGGAGACCCAGTACTTC. Amino acid sequence: CAISERYWETQYF.

J is TRBJ1-3 and V is TRBV2; D is perhaps TRBD1 (6 bases). V was trimmed by 10 bases and J by 0 bases, leaving 13 bases between them. Germline V gives CDR1 SNHLY, CDR2 FYNNEI. This CDR3 region has 14 residues. CDR3 protein: CATLADSSGNTIYF. CDR3 in DNA: TGTGCCACCCTTGCGGACAGCTCTGGAAACACCATATATTTT.

This clone was counted once. The J gene is TRBJ1-2, the V gene TRBV5-5; the D gene is possibly TRBD1 (6 bases). There are 13 residues in the CDR3. Germline V gene lookup returns CDR1 SGHKS and CDR2 YYEKEE (reference sequence). V lost 4 bases and J 5 bases, leaving 12 bases between the germline ends. In DNA form, the CDR3 reads TGTGCCAGCAGCCTTGACAGGCAGTATGGCTACACCTTC. Its translation: CASSLDRQYGYTF.

V and J are TRBV14 and TRBJ2-3; no clear D. The CDR3 spans 11 residues. Germline V gene data show CDR1 as SGHDN and CDR2 as FVKESK. The V gene lost 5 bases and the J gene lost 2 bases, with 2 bases spanning the gap. CDR3 DNA: TGTGCCAGCAGCTACACAGATACGCAGTATTTT. It is translated as CASSYTDTQYF.

This chain links TRBV10-3 with TRBJ1-5; D ambiguous. Trimming stripped 4 bases from V and 5 bases from J, with 9 bases between. Germline CDR1 reads ENHRY; CDR2 reads SYGVKD. CDR3 length equals 13 residues. CDR3 amino acids: CAISVAPDQPQHF. Here the CDR3 DNA reads TGTGCCATCAGTGTGGCCCCCGATCAGCCCCAGCATTTT.

The chain combines TRBV7-9 with TRBJ2-2; the D is unclear. Germline-derived CDR1 and CDR2 are SEHNR and FQNEAQ (reference sequence). The CDR3 covers 13 residues. Trimming stripped 3 bases from V and 3 bases from J, with 5 bases between. The CDR3 protein is CASSFTDTGELFF. CDR3 DNA sequence: TGTGCCAGCAGCTTTACAGACACCGGGGAGCTGTTTTTT.

CDR3 in amino acids: CASSLSGQTNYGYTF. The CDR3 DNA is TGTGCCAGCAGCTTGAGCGGTCAGACTAACTATGGCTACACCTTC. The chain combines TRBV5-5 with TRBJ1-2; D not resolved. The CDR3 runs 15 residues. The V end was cut by 1 base, the J end by 0 bases, with 10 bases between. The germline gives CDR1 SGHKS, CDR2 YYEKEE (reference sequence).

A few counts support this clone. The V and J genes are TRBV27 and TRBJ2-7; 10 bases map to TRBD2. The CDR3 has 14 amino acids. From germline, CDR1 is MNHEY and CDR2 SMNVEV (reference sequence). V dropped 4 bases and J dropped 0; count of bases not matched to a gene: 0. The chain's CDR3 is CASSWTSGSYEQYF. In DNA form, the CDR3 reads TGTGCCAGCAGTTGGACTAGCGGCTCCTACGAGCAGTACTTC.

The chain links TRBV14 to TRBJ2-7, with D possibly being TRBD1 (5 bases). CDR3 length equals 14 residues. CDR1 SGHDN and CDR2 FVKESK come from the germline V gene. V lost 0 bases and J lost 4, with 10 bases in between. As DNA, the CDR3 is TGTGCCAGCAGCCAAGAGGGAAACAGGTACGAGCAGTACTTC. Protein: CASSQEGNRYEQYF.

The chain couples TRBV6-5 to TRBJ2-7; D is possibly TRBD2 (5 bases). This CDR3 comprises 12 residues. Germline lookup yields CDR1 MNHEY and CDR2 SVGAGI. V shed 4 bases and J shed 7 bases, with 11 bases lying between them. CDR3 amino acids: CASSSPPGEQYF. The CDR3 region has the DNA TGTGCCAGCAGTTCCCCCCCGGGGGAGCAGTACTTC.

This rearrangement joins TRBV25-1 to TRBJ1-1; tentative D call: TRBD1 (5 bases). Trimming shortened V by 11 bases and J by 5 bases, and 15 bases separated the two germline ends. The CDR3 spans 12 residues. In germline, CDR1 is MGHDK, CDR2 SYGVNS. CDR3 DNA sequence: TGTGCCTCCGCAGGGCCTAGAACTGAAGCTTTCTTT. Amino acid sequence: CASAGPRTEAFF.

The CDR3 reads CASVLGETQYF. Here the CDR3 DNA reads TGTGCCAGCGTCCTGGGGGAGACCCAGTACTTC. V usage is TRBV25-1 and J usage is TRBJ2-5; D is undetermined. Trimming took off 8 bases at V and 5 bases at J, with 9 bases between the two ends. The CDR3 sequence is 11 residues long. CDR1 and CDR2 (germline): MGHDK, SYGVNS.

The chain combines TRBV6-2 or TRBV6-3 with TRBJ2-7; D remains unclear. Trimming stripped 6 bases from V and 3 bases from J, with 12 bases between. Germline V gene data show CDR1 as MNHEY and CDR2 as SVGEGT. The CDR3 sequence is 13 residues long. The CDR3: CASSNKSHYEQYF. For the CDR3, the DNA is TGTGCCAGCAGCAATAAATCCCACTACGAGCAGTACTTC.

The chain couples TRBV7-9 to TRBJ2-6; weak D call: TRBD1 (5 bases). CDR3 length: 15 residues. Germline CDR1 is SEHNR and CDR2 is FQNEAQ (reference sequence). V shed 2 bases and J shed 4 bases, with 9 bases lying between them. The CDR3 bases are TGTGCCAGCAGCTTACAGGGTCTCGGGGCCAACGTCCTGACTTTC. It encodes CASSLQGLGANVLTF.

The chain is built from TRBV6-5 and TRBJ2-2; D may be TRBD1 (6 bases). Germline CDR1 and CDR2: MNHEY and SVGAGI. There are 14 residues in the CDR3. Trimming pared 1 base from V and 3 bases from J, leaving 6 bases between. For the CDR3, the DNA is TGTGCCAGCAGTTACTGGACAGACACCGGGGAGCTGTTTTTT. It translates to CASSYWTDTGELFF.

V usage is TRBV4-1 and J usage is TRBJ2-2, with TRBD1 matching over 8 bases. CDR3 length: 16 amino acids. V lost 2 bases to trimming and J lost 2 bases; unmatched junction nucleotides: 4. Germline V gene data show CDR1 as MGHRA and CDR2 as YSYEKL. This CDR3 reads CASSQLGQGNTGELFF. The CDR3 DNA follows: TGCGCCAGCAGCCAACTAGGACAGGGTAACACCGGGGAGCTGTTTTTT.

This clone was picked up a small number of times. This chain joins TRBV3-1 (or the pseudogene TRBV3-2) and TRBJ1-2; unclear D gene. This CDR3 has 14 residues. Trimming stripped 0 bases from V and 4 bases from J, with 9 bases between. CDR1 and CDR2 (germline): LGHDT, YNNKEL (reference sequence). CDR3 DNA sequence: TGTGCCAGCAGCCAAGATGTGAACCGCTATGGCTACACCTTC. Translating it yields CASSQDVNRYGYTF.

The chain's CDR3 is CASSRGPTGFEQFF. DNA of the CDR3: TGTGCCAGTAGTAGGGGTCCGACAGGGTTTGAGCAGTTCTTC. This sequence joins TRBV19 and TRBJ2-1, with TRBD1 matching over 7 bases. Germline V gene lookup returns CDR1 LNHDA and CDR2 SQIVND (reference sequence). The CDR3 is made up of 14 amino acids. V was clipped by 4 bases and J by 9 bases; unmatched bases: 9.

The chain recombines TRBV5-1 with TRBJ1-1; 9 nucleotides agree with TRBD1. The CDR3 has 17 residues. Germline values: CDR1 SGHRS, CDR2 YFSETQ. V dropped 0 bases and J dropped 2; count of bases not matched to a gene: 8. For the CDR3, the DNA is TGCGCCAGCAGCTTGGTGATTGGGACAGGGACCAACACTGAAGCTTTCTTT. It is translated as CASSLVIGTGTNTEAFF.

The chain carries TRBV9 and TRBJ1-2, with 7 bases fitting TRBD1. The CDR3 is 16 residues long. With 0 bases clipped from V and 3 bases from J, the junction kept 8 bases outside the gene matches. From germline, CDR1 is SGDLS and CDR2 YYNGEE. The CDR3 here is CASSVAAQGEYYGYTF. CDR3 DNA: TGTGCCAGCAGCGTAGCGGCCCAGGGGGAGTACTATGGCTACACCTTC.

This clone was counted a few times. The chain couples TRBV12-3 or TRBV12-4 to TRBJ1-2; D uncertain. The CDR3 has 12 residues. V gave up 4 bases and J gave up 8 bases, with 11 bases separating them. The CDR3 sequence: CASSSSMGGYTF. The CDR3 nucleotides are TGTGCCAGCAGTTCAAGCATGGGCGGCTACACCTTC.

This chain joins TRBV18 and TRBJ2-2; 11 bases fit TRBD1. This CDR3 contains 20 residues. The trim removed 4 bases at V and 1 base at J, leaving 14 bases unmatched. CDR1 KGHSH and CDR2 LQKENI come from the germline V gene. CDR3 coding DNA: TGTGCCAGCTCACGGACTGGCTCCGGGACAGGGGGTCGGAACACCGGGGAGCTGTTTTTT. This translates into CASSRTGSGTGGRNTGELFF.